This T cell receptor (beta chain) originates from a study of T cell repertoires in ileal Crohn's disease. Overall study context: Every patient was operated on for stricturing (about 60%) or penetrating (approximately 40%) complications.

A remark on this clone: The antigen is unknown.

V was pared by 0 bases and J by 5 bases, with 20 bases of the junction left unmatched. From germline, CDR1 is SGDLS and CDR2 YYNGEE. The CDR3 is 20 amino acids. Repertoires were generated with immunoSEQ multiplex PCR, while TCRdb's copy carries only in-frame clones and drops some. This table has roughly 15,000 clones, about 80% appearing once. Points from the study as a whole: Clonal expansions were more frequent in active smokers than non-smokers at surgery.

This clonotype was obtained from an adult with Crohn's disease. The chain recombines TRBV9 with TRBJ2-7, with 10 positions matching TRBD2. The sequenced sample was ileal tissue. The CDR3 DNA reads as TGTGCCAGCAGCGTAGGTACCCGTCCCGCGCTAGCGGGAGAAAACCACGAGCAGTACGTC. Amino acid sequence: CASSVGTRPALAGENHEQYV.